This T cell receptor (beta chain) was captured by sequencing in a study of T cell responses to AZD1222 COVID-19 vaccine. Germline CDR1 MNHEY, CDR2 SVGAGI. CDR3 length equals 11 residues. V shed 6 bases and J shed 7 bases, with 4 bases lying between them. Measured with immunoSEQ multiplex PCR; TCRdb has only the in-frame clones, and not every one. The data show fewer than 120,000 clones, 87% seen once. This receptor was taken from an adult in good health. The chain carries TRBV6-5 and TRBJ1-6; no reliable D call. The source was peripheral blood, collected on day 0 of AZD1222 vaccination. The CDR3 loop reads CASRTNSPLHF. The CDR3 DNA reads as TGTGCCAGCAGAACAAATTCACCCCTCCACTTT.